This TCR beta chain was identified in a study of response to subunit inactivated influenza vaccine (dated by TCRdb to the late 2010s). For context, the study as a whole: Deep quantitative T cell receptor repertoire profiling was used in the study to track responses to a trivalent subunit inactivated influenza vaccine. General study outcomes and caveats: It was suggested by the authors that each seasonal influenza vaccination may recruit only a limited number of new T cells.

Preparation of the library involved RT-PCR. The data were produced on an Illumina HiSeq 2500. Using fastp trimming at Q25 and MiXCR clonotype assembly, TCRdb reanalyzed the public sequencing data and kept in-frame beta chains. Rows with a matching CDR3 protein are joined into one entry that keeps the most common DNA and genes. Across this sample there are a few hundred thousand distinct CDR3 sequences, with 11% to 15% seen only once. The ten biggest clones cover 11% of the sample. From V the trimming removes 3 bases and from J it removes 0 bases, while the gene matches leave 5 bases of the junction unaccounted for. Including cysteine and phenylalanine, the CDR3 has 15 amino acids. Only the CDR3 region is kept as DNA, spanning 45 bases read in frame from base 1. CDR1 and CDR2, looked up from the germline V gene, are SGHRS and YFSETQ. Notes on this clonotype: Its recognized antigen is unknown. The sample holds no much larger clone one base away, and base qualities are not on file.

This receptor was identified in a man in his fifties or sixties who received an inactivated influenza vaccine. Donor details come from another sample of the same person, matched by shared clones. The chain was built from TRBV5-1 and TRBJ1-2; 7 bases in between match TRBD1. Sequencing used PBMCs from blood, obtained less than 13 days after vaccination. The sequenced DNA is TGCGCCAGCAGCTATCAGGGGGATGCTAACTATGGCTACACCTTC. This gives the protein CASSYQGDANYGYTF.